This T cell receptor beta chain was retrieved from a study of Ad26.COV2.S vaccination and SARS-CoV-2 variants. Study background: Once or twice, 56 days apart, Ad26.COV2.S was delivered intramuscularly.

Treatment in this sample: 15 to 20 received Ad26.COV2.S at low or high dose, single or two shots; roughly five received placebo; per-sample allocation not given. Sampling occurred on day 63 after the first vaccine or placebo injection. Donation came from an adult in Boston who was aged 18-55 years. Ad26 vector vaccine expressed Wuhan-strain SARS-CoV-2 spike. Germline assignment: CDR1 LNHNV and CDR2 YYDKDF (reference sequence). This CDR3 contains 16 residues. V lost 0 bases, J lost 6 bases, and 17 bases lay in between. The assay was immunoSEQ multiplex PCR, and TCRdb's table has in-frame clones only and misses some. Among 350,000 to 400,000 clones listed, 88% were seen once.

This TCR came from a person between 18 and 60 years old who received the Ad26.COV2.S COVID-19 vaccine or a placebo. This chain uses TRBV15 with TRBJ1-1; D is unclear. Here the sequenced sample was peripheral blood, taken in a trial of Ad26.COV2.S vaccine versus placebo. CDR3 region: CATSRDSSPGRSEAFF. As DNA, the CDR3 is TGTGCCACCAGCAGAGATAGTTCGCCAGGAAGATCTGAAGCTTTCTTT.